These T cell receptor beta chains were read from a single sample in a study of T cell responses to AZD1222 COVID-19 vaccine. Generated by immunoSEQ multiplex PCR, the TCRdb table keeps only in-frame clones and is missing some. The sample records 110,000 to 150,000 clones, over 80% being singletons. The input for sequencing was peripheral blood, taken 28 days after the second AZD1222 dose. These receptors came from an adult who received the AZD1222 COVID-19 vaccine. Both conserved end residues are part of each CDR3. The D gene is left open where the match is weak. Clone size is stated in some rows and not others, as once, few, many or a class when expanded.

j_call clone_size d_call v_call cdr3_nt cdr3_aa
TRBJ2-1 . . TRBV2 TGTGCCAGCAGCGCTTCCAGGGAGCAGTTCTTC CASSASREQFF
TRBJ1-1 . . TRBV25-1 TGTGCCAGCGGGGTGGAGAACACTGAAGCTTTCTTT CASGVENTEAFF
TRBJ1-1 once . TRBV5-4 TGTGCCAGCAGCTTGGAGAACATGAACACTGAAGCTTTCTTT CASSLENMNTEAFF
TRBJ2-5 . . TRBV19 TGTGCCAGTAGTCCCCAGGGGGGAGGAGAGACCCAGTACTTC CASSPQGGGETQYF
TRBJ1-6 . TRBD1 TRBV28 TGTGCCACTAGTGGGACAGGAGGATCACCCCTCCACTTT CATSGTGGSPLHF
TRBJ2-2 . . TRBV5-6 TGTGCCAGCAGCTTGTACCTCACGGGCACCGGGGAGCTGTTTTTT CASSLYLTGTGELFF
TRBJ2-7 few . TRBV18 TGTGCCAGCTCTCCCGACAGGAGCTACGAGCAGTACTTC CASSPDRSYEQYF
TRBJ2-7 . . TRBV29-1 TGCAGCGTTCCAGGGAAACGAGGCGAGCAGTACTTC CSVPGKRGEQYF
TRBJ1-1 . . TRBV5-8 TGTGCCAGCAGCTTGGGGGGGGCAAACACTGAAGCTTTCTTT CASSLGGANTEAFF
TRBJ2-2 . TRBD1 TRBV27 TGTGCCAGCAGTCCAGACAGGGTTACCGGGGAGCTGTTTTTT CASSPDRVTGELFF
TRBJ1-5 . . TRBV5-6 TGTGCCAGCAGCTTCTTGAGGGGCGGGAGGAGCAATCAGCCCCAGCATTTT CASSFLRGGRSNQPQHF
TRBJ1-5 . TRBD1 TRBV18 TGTGCCAGCTCACCAGTACGATCAGGGGGCGAAGTTAAGCCCCAGCATTTT CASSPVRSGGEVKPQHF
TRBJ2-3 . . TRBV30 TGTGCCTGGAGTCCGGGGCTGGGAGATACGCAGTATTTT CAWSPGLGDTQYF
TRBJ2-5 . . TRBV18 TGTGCCAGCTCACCAGCCCCATTGTACCAAGAGACCCAGTACTTC CASSPAPLYQETQYF
TRBJ1-2 . . TRBV19 TGTGCCAGTAGTATGGGGGACTATGGCTACACCTTC CASSMGDYGYTF
TRBJ1-5 . . TRBV12-3/TRBV12-4 TGTGCCAGCAGCTTAGACCGCGGCGGGCCCCAGCATTTT CASSLDRGGPQHF
TRBJ1-5 . TRBD1 TRBV7-8 TGTGCCAGCAGCTTAGCGCGGTCAGGGGGGGGTCAGCCCCAGCATTTT CASSLARSGGGQPQHF
TRBJ2-7 . . TRBV7-2 TGTGCCAGCAGCTTATTAGGGCCCTACGAGCAGTACTTC CASSLLGPYEQYF
TRBJ1-5 . TRBD1 TRBV7-2 TGTGCCAGCAGCTATCCTCCCGGACAGGGATGGCAGAATCAGCCCCAGCATTTT CASSYPPGQGWQNQPQHF
TRBJ2-1 . . TRBV24-1 TGTGCCACCAGTGATTCGAGACTCATGGTCTACAATGAGCAGTTCTTC CATSDSRLMVYNEQFF
TRBJ2-1 once . TRBV11-3 TGTGCCAGCAGCTCAGACAGAGGGTCACACCACCTGGAGGAGCAGTTCTTC CASSSDRGSHHLEEQFF
TRBJ1-2 . . TRBV7-9 TGTGCCAGCAGCGTTTCAGGGCCTGATGGCTACACCTTC CASSVSGPDGYTF
TRBJ2-1 once . TRBV5-1 TGCGCCAGCAGGGATTACAATGAGCAGTTCTTC CASRDYNEQFF
TRBJ1-2 . . TRBV15 TGTGCCACCAGCAGACCCGACAGGCACTATGGCTACACCTTC CATSRPDRHYGYTF
TRBJ2-1 . . TRBV5-1 TGCGCCAGCAGCTTGGGGGGGCCTTACAATGAGCAGTTCTTC CASSLGGPYNEQFF
TRBJ1-1 few . TRBV7-8 TGTGCCAGCCTGGTCGGAGACAGATCTAACACTGAAGCTTTCTTT CASLVGDRSNTEAFF
TRBJ1-2 . . TRBV24-1 TGTGCCACCAGTGATCCGCAAGGCCAGGGAGGCTATGGCTACACCTTC CATSDPQGQGGYGYTF
TRBJ1-2 . TRBD1 TRBV28 TGTGCCAGCAGCTCCGGACAGGCGGGGGGCTACACCTTC CASSSGQAGGYTF
TRBJ1-2 few . TRBV10-3 TGTGCCATCAGTGAGTCCGCAGGGGTAGGCTATGGCTACACCTTC CAISESAGVGYGYTF
TRBJ2-1 . . TRBV7-8 TGTGCCAGCAGCTTAGGGGACTCCGATTACAATGAGCAGTTCTTC CASSLGDSDYNEQFF
TRBJ1-5 few . TRBV19 TGTGCCAGTAAATTGGACGGAAATAGCAATCAGCCCCAGCATTTT CASKLDGNSNQPQHF
TRBJ1-6 once TRBD1 TRBV7-9 TGTGCCAGCAGCTCGTTCCGGTTAGCGGACAGGGTAGGATCACCCCTCCACTTT CASSSFRLADRVGSPLHF